The 21 T cell receptor beta chains below all came from one sample that was sequenced in a study of beta chain features in type 1 diabetes. Expressed TCRB transcripts got sequenced, as all isolated RNA was reverse transcribed. This table comes from immunoSEQ multiplex PCR, and its TCRdb copy is limited to in-frame clones, with some not included. Here the sample spans 250,000 to 300,000 clones, 7% to 9% being singletons. The sequencing input was central memory CD4+ T cells from blood. These receptors originate from a woman between 18 and 29 years old in good health.

The gene calls are TRBV5-1 and TRBJ1-1; D unresolved. This CDR3 has 11 residues. CDR1 SGHRS and CDR2 YFSETQ come from the germline V gene. The ends were cut back, 7 bases at V and 4 bases at J, with 8 bases in the middle. The CDR3 protein is CASFTGTEAFF. The DNA of the CDR3 is TGCGCCAGCTTCACGGGCACTGAAGCTTTCTTT.

The chain carries TRBV11-2 and TRBJ2-7; the D gene is possibly TRBD1 (8 bases). The CDR3 is 14 residues long. Trimming removed 9 bases from V and 3 bases from J, with 18 bases in between. CDR1 is SGHAT and CDR2 is FQNNGV in the germline V gene. This chain's CDR3 is CASMIQGGFYEQYF. CDR3 DNA sequence: TGTGCCAGTATGATACAGGGGGGGTTCTACGAGCAGTACTTC.

This clone has only a few counts. The chain joins TRBV14 to TRBJ2-3; possibly TRBD1 for D (6 bases). CDR3 length: 16 amino acids. Germline V CDR1 and CDR2: SGHDN, FVKESK. V was cut by 1 base and J by 6 bases, with 17 bases left in between. In nucleotides, the CDR3 is TGTGCCAGCAGCCAAGTCGGGACACTTGAAGGCGATACGCAGTATTTT. Protein: CASSQVGTLEGDTQYF.

V and J are TRBV7-2 and TRBJ2-1; D is uncertain. Germline V gene sequence: CDR1 SGHTA, CDR2 FQGNSA. This CDR3 is 14 amino acids long. V gave up 1 base and J gave up 9 bases, with 13 bases separating them. For the CDR3, the DNA is TGTGCCAGCAGCTTAGGTTCCTACGTTGGTGAGCAGTTCTTC. This sequence encodes CASSLGSYVGEQFF.

This clone was counted ten times or more. The V gene is TRBV10-3, the J gene TRBJ1-1, with unresolved D. Germline CDR1 ENHRY, CDR2 SYGVKD. V was shortened by 10 bases and J by 11 bases, with 20 bases between the two germline ends. The CDR3 has 12 amino acids. CDR3: CATRLSSGLAFF. DNA of the CDR3: TGTGCCACCAGACTCTCAAGCGGGCTGGCTTTCTTT.

The V and J genes are TRBV4-1 and TRBJ1-1; D is perhaps TRBD1 (5 bases). This CDR3 spans 18 amino acids. V was cut by 0 bases and J by 5 bases, with 22 bases left in between. Germline V gives CDR1 MGHRA, CDR2 YSYEKL. CDR3 loop: CASSQERRRGGGKTEAFF. Here the CDR3 DNA reads TGCGCCAGCAGCCAAGAAAGAAGACGGGGCGGGGGTAAGACTGAAGCTTTCTTT.

This clone was counted ten times or more. The gene calls are TRBV6-6 and TRBJ2-7; D is uncertain. This CDR3 spans 12 amino acids. Germline V gives CDR1 MNHNY, CDR2 SVGAGI (reference sequence). V lost 3 bases and J 7 bases, leaving 10 bases between the germline ends. CDR3 residues: CASSYSGREQYF. CDR3 in DNA: TGTGCCAGCAGTTATTCGGGCCGGGAGCAGTACTTC.

The V and J genes are TRBV29-1 and TRBJ1-6; 9 nucleotides align to TRBD1. The V gene end was trimmed by 5 bases and the J gene end by 8 bases; junction bases not matched to a gene: 4. This CDR3 region has 13 residues. Germline V lookup: CDR1 SQVTM, CDR2 ANQGSEA. This CDR3 is CSVLDRGDSPLHF. The CDR3, as DNA: TGCAGCGTTCTGGACAGGGGAGATTCACCCCTCCACTTT. Variable domain in full (rest from reference TRBV29-1 and TRBJ1-6): SAVISQKPSRDICQRGTSLTIQCQVDSQVTMMFWYRQQPGQSLTLIATANQGSEATYESGFVIDKFPISRPNLTFSTLTVSNMSPEDSSIYLCSVLDRGDSPLHFGNGTRLTVT.

CDR3 DNA: TGTGCCTGGAGTGTAGGTACTAGCACCGGGGAGCTGTTTTTT. Its translation: CAWSVGTSTGELFF. The chain is built from TRBV30 and TRBJ2-2, with TRBD2 as a possible D gene (5 bases). This CDR3 spans 14 amino acids. Germline V gene data show CDR1 as GTSNPN and CDR2 as SVGIG (reference sequence). Trimming left V 0 bases short and J 4 bases short, with 9 bases between.

Concerning this clone itself: Here the CDR3 omits its conserved ending phenylalanine or tryptophan, so a read error is the likely source. The chain employs TRBV30 and TRBJ1-5; D ambiguous. CDR1 and CDR2 from the germline V gene are GTSNPN and SVGIG (reference sequence). This CDR3 contains 14 residues. V was cut by 7 bases and J by 0 bases, with 13 bases left in between. CDR3 bases: TGTGCCTTGGGGATGGGGTATAGCAATCAGCCCCAGCATTCT. Amino acids: CALGMGYSNQPQHS.

V usage is TRBV5-6 and J usage is TRBJ2-1, with D perhaps matching TRBD1 or TRBD2 (5 bases each). This CDR3 has 18 amino acids. The V and J ends lost 4 bases and 6 bases respectively, with 26 bases between them. Germline V gene data show CDR1 as SGHDT and CDR2 as YYEEEE. CDR3 sequence reads: CASSVIQGPGGLRNEQFF. Written as DNA, the CDR3 is TGTGCCAGCAGCGTTATCCAGGGTCCGGGCGGGCTACGCAATGAGCAGTTCTTC. The full variable domain, its missing parts supplied by reference TRBV5-6 and TRBJ2-1, is DAGVTQSPTHLIKTRGQQVTLRCSPKSGHDTVSWYQQALGQGPQFIFQYYEEEERQRGNFPDRFSGHQFPNYSSELNVNALLLGDSALYLCASSVIQGPGGLRNEQFFGPGTRLTVL.

The chain combines TRBV7-2 with TRBJ1-2; D is possibly TRBD1 (5 bases). Germline CDR1 is SGHTA and CDR2 is FQGNSA. This CDR3 has 13 residues. Trimming stripped 1 base from V and 8 bases from J, with 11 bases between. The CDR3 loop reads CASSLEGQTGYTF. The DNA of the CDR3 is TGTGCCAGCAGCTTAGAGGGGCAGACCGGCTACACCTTC. Using reference TRBV7-2 and TRBJ1-2 for the parts outside the CDR3, the full variable domain is GAGVSQSPSNKVTEKGKDVELRCDPISGHTALYWYRQSLGQGLEFLIYFQGNSAPDKSGLPSDRFSAERTGGSVSTLTIQRTQQEDSAVYLCASSLEGQTGYTFGSGTRLTVV.

This clone has just a few counts. The V call is TRBV28, the J call TRBJ1-5, with D uncertain. CDR3 size: 15 residues. Germline V CDR1 and CDR2: MDHEN, SYDVKM. Trimming took off 6 bases at V and 5 bases at J, with 17 bases between the two ends. The CDR3 sequence: CASREKELSYQPQHF. The CDR3 DNA follows: TGTGCCAGCAGAGAAAAGGAGCTGAGCTATCAGCCCCAGCATTTT.

This clone showed up just a few times. The V call is TRBV6-5, the J call TRBJ2-5; a possible D gene is TRBD1 (6 bases). The V end was cut by 5 bases, the J end by 5 bases, with 18 bases between. The germline V gene encodes CDR1 MNHEY and CDR2 SVGAGI. The CDR3 is 15 residues long. The CDR3 DNA follows: TGTGCCAGCAGTCGACTACAGGGCGCGGTTGAGACCCAGTACTTC. Protein sequence: CASSRLQGAVETQYF.

The rearrangement links TRBV18 to TRBJ1-5; no definite D call. Deletions cut 3 bases from V and 0 bases from J, with 9 bases between. CDR1 and CDR2 from the germline V gene are KGHSH and LQKENI. The CDR3 is 15 residues long. The CDR3 DNA reads as TGTGCCAGCTCACCGGCAGCAAATAGCAATCAGCCCCAGCATTTT. Its protein is CASSPAANSNQPQHF.

This clone was observed many times. In DNA form, the CDR3 reads TGTGCCAGCAGCTTTGAGGGGAGTAGGGGCAATCAGCCCCAGCATTTT. Protein product: CASSFEGSRGNQPQHF. This chain uses TRBV7-2 with TRBJ1-5, with D possibly matching TRBD1 (5 bases). The CDR3 has 16 amino acids. Trimming pared 3 bases from V and 2 bases from J, leaving 14 bases between. CDR1 and CDR2 from the germline V gene are SGHTA and FQGNSA.

To note about this clone: One junction end does not reproduce the germline sequence, and a read error may be involved. The gene calls are TRBV19 and TRBJ1-4; D is undetermined. The CDR3 length is 12 residues. From germline, CDR1 is LNHDA and CDR2 SQIVND (reference sequence). CDR3 nucleotide sequence: TGTGCCAGTAGTATAGATGCCAGCCCGAGGCTTTTT. Amino acid sequence: CASSIDASPRLF.

The genes are TRBV11-2 and TRBJ1-1; 11 bases are a match to TRBD1. Germline V gene lookup returns CDR1 SGHAT and CDR2 FQNNGV. The CDR3 consists of 16 residues. V was clipped by 8 bases and J by 1 base; unmatched bases: 9. CDR3 loop: CASSRTGGSRNTEAFF. The CDR3 coding sequence is TGTGCCAGCTCGCGGACAGGGGGCAGCCGGAACACTGAAGCTTTCTTT.

The chain has TRBV27 and TRBJ1-2, with D possibly being TRBD1 (5 bases). This CDR3 contains 15 residues. With 3 bases removed from V and 2 bases from J, the gap between germline ends came to 13 bases. The germline V gene has CDR1 MNHEY and CDR2 SMNVEV (reference sequence). CDR3: CASSFVPGLNYGYTF. DNA for the CDR3: TGTGCCAGCAGTTTCGTTCCGGGGCTGAACTATGGCTACACCTTC.

Ten or more counts support this clone. The V call is TRBV15, the J call TRBJ1-2; D uncertain. Germline V gene lookup returns CDR1 LNHNV and CDR2 YYDKDF (reference sequence). Between the trimmed V and J ends, which lost 5 bases and 4 bases, there was a span of 11 bases. This CDR3 spans 13 amino acids. As DNA, the CDR3 is TGTGCCACCAGCGGCCTAGGGTCCTATGGCTACACCTTC. Translated: CATSGLGSYGYTF. The whole variable domain, filled in from reference TRBV15 and TRBJ1-2, reads DAMVIQNPRYQVTQFGKPVTLSCSQTLNHNVMYWYQQKSSQAPKLLFHYYDKDFNNEADTPDNFQSRRPNTSFCFLDIRSPGLGDTAMYLCATSGLGSYGYTFGSGTRLTVV.

This CDR3 reads CASGTNYGYTF. CDR3 DNA sequence: TGTGCCAGCGGGACTAACTATGGCTACACCTTC. The chain joins TRBV5-4 to TRBJ1-2; no firm D call. V lost 7 bases and J 0 bases, leaving 4 bases between the germline ends. This CDR3 region has 11 residues. Germline V gene data show CDR1 as SGHNT and CDR2 as YYREEE (reference sequence). Full variable domain (rest looked up from reference TRBV5-4 and TRBJ1-2): ETGVTQSPTHLIKTRGQQVTLRCSSQSGHNTVSWYQQALGQGPQFIFQYYREEENGRGNFPPRFSGLQFPNYSSELNVNALELDDSALYLCASGTNYGYTFGSGTRLTVV.